The table lists the clone carrying this T cell receptor beta chain with a few counts. Its specificity is not known. The data were taken from a study of human T cells and chemical hapten exposure. The overall study: Predominantly women, the patients had alopecia areata, totalis or universalis.

TCRdb ran MiXCR on the RACE reads and lists one entry per CDR3 protein. The sample includes 300,000 to 450,000 distinct CDR3 sequences, 5.1% of them seen just once. The time point was: pre-sensitization, week 0. Treatment denoted: therapeutic diphenylcyclopropenone sensitization with weekly scalp DPC. Study-level findings and limits: Counts of TCRs expanded at PT1 correlated positively with patch test score. No alteration of TCRs above 1 in 1000 frequency was seen with DPC sensitization. In comparison with controls, expanded TCRs gave rise to a significantly larger number of large CDR3 similarity clusters.

V was pared by 3 bases and J by 9 bases, with 6 bases between. Germline values: CDR1 SNHLY, CDR2 FYNNEI. There are 11 residues in the CDR3. The sequence derives from a woman aged 50 to 65 with alopecia areata. Some clones in this sample may be carry-over from other donors' samples. This sample comprised whole blood, obtained in connection with sensitization to the hapten diphenylcyclopropenone (DPC). This chain connects TRBV2 to TRBJ2-1; D gene ambiguous. The CDR3 DNA sequence: TGTGCCAGCAGTGATGCGCGTGAGCAGTTCTTC. Translating gives CASSDAREQFF. Combining the CDR3 with reference TRBV2 and TRBJ2-1 gives the whole variable domain EPEVTQTPSHQVTQMGQEVILRCVPISNHLYFYWYRQILGQKVEFLVSFYNNEISEKSEIFDDQFSVERPDGSNFTLKIRSTKLEDSAMYFCASSDAREQFFGPGTRLTVL.